The source of this TCR beta chain is a study of blood T cell repertoires in COVID-19. Across the whole study: COVID-19 samples, acute and convalescent, were from the United States, Italy and Spain. In each case, the material was cDNA or gDNA derived from T cells, B-cell-depleted T cells, or PBMCs.

Trimming removed 2 bases at V and 8 bases at J, with 12 bases between. The CDR3 sequence is 13 residues long. Germline CDR1 and CDR2: MNHEY and SMNVEV (reference sequence). This clone showed up just once. Method: immunoSEQ multiplex PCR; TCRdb's copy keeps in-frame clones and lacks some. The repertoire consists of 130,000 to 150,000 clones, with around 77% occurring once and the leading ten covering over 6.5%. This receptor was identified in a man in his forties or fifties with active or convalescent COVID-19. This chain connects TRBV27 to TRBJ1-2, with D unclear. The material sequenced was peripheral blood. The CDR3 nucleotides are TGTGCCAGCAGTTTAATGGCAGGTTCAGGCTACACCTTC. This translates into CASSLMAGSGYTF.